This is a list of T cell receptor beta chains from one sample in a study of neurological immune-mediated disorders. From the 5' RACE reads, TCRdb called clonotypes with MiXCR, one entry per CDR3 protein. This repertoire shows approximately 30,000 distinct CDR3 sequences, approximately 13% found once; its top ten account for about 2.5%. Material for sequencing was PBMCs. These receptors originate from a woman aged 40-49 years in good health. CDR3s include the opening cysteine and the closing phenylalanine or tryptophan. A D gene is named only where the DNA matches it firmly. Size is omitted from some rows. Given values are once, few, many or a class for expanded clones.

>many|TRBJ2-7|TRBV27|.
CASSRGDTYEQYF
TGTGCCAGCAGCCGAGGGGACACCTACGAGCAGTACTTC
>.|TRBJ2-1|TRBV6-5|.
CASSYLAGSFSNEQFF
TGTGCCAGCAGTTACCTGGCGGGGAGTTTCAGCAATGAGCAGTTCTTC
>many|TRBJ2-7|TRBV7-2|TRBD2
CASSWGGGEQYF
TGTGCCAGCAGCTGGGGGGGGGGCGAGCAGTACTTC
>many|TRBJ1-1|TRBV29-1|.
CSIGNTEAFF
TGCAGTATAGGGAACACTGAAGCTTTCTTT
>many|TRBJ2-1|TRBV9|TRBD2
CASSPRLAGGPSEFF
TGTGCCAGCAGCCCCAGACTAGCGGGAGGGCCCTCGGAGTTCTTC
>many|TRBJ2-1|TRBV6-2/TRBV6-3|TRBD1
CASRDRTGGRSYNEQFF
TGTGCCAGCAGGGACAGGACAGGGGGCCGGTCCTACAATGAGCAGTTCTTC
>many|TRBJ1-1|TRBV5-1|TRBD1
CASSWGQGARGTEAFF
TGCGCCAGCAGCTGGGGACAGGGGGCGCGTGGAACTGAAGCTTTCTTT
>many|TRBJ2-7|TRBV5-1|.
CASSLAVGGLDEQYF
TGCGCCAGCAGCTTGGCCGTCGGAGGTTTGGACGAGCAGTACTTC
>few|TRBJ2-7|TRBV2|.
CASGQTYEQYF
TGTGCCAGCGGACAGACCTACGAGCAGTACTTC
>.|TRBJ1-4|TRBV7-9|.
CASSPPDGWELFF
TGTGCCAGCAGCCCCCCGGACGGCTGGGAACTGTTTTTT
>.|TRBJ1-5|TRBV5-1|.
CASRFTSQENQPQHF
TGCGCCAGCAGATTTACGTCGCAGGAGAATCAGCCCCAGCATTTT
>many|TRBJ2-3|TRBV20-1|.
CSASFGGSQYF
TGCAGTGCTAGTTTCGGGGGTTCGCAGTATTTT
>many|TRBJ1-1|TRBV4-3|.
CASSQDKAGNTEAFF
TGCGCCAGCAGCCAAGATAAGGCAGGGAACACTGAAGCTTTCTTT
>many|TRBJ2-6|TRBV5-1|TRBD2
CASSFILAGSSGANVLTF
TGCGCCAGCAGCTTCATACTAGCGGGGAGTTCTGGGGCCAACGTCCTGACTTTC
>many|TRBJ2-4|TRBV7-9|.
CASRDIRGAKNIQYF
TGTGCCAGCAGAGATATTAGAGGAGCCAAAAACATTCAGTACTTC
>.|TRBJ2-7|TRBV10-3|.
CAIGRDSYEQYF
TGTGCCATCGGTCGGGACTCCTACGAGCAGTACTTC
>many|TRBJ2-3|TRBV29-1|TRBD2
CSVGPSGSRYTQYF
TGCAGCGTTGGGCCTAGCGGGAGTCGGTATACGCAGTATTTT
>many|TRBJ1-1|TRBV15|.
CATSEGRENTEAFF
TGTGCCACCAGCGAGGGACGGGAGAACACTGAAGCTTTCTTT
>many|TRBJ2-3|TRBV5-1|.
CASRPGTTSTDTQYF
TGCGCCAGCAGGCCCGGGACGACTAGCACAGATACGCAGTATTTT